This T cell receptor beta chain was identified during a study of OX40 agonist ivuxolimab in advanced cancers. The study's findings and limits: At doses 0.1 to 3.0 mg/kg, CD4+ and CD8+ clones expanded. Some patients without response likewise showed low normalized clonal expansion.

Assay: immunoSEQ multiplex PCR; the TCRdb copy retains only in-frame clones and omits some. The repertoire holds tens of thousands of clones, with roughly nine tenths as singletons. Per the germline V gene, CDR1 is LNHDA and CDR2 is SQIVND (reference sequence). J was trimmed by 3 bases and V by 5 bases; bases with no gene match: 13. The CDR3 loop spans 17 amino acids. Points on this clone: What it binds is unknown.

The receptor was isolated from an adult with an advanced solid tumor such as melanoma, head and neck, liver or kidney cancer. This chain connects TRBV19 to TRBJ1-2, with 9 bases fitting TRBD1. Sequenced material: CD4+ or CD8+ T cells sorted from blood, taken in a trial of the OX40 agonist ivuxolimab. The CDR3 DNA follows: TGTGCCAGTAGTTCGGGTCTGGACAGGGGCCTCGACTATGGCTACACCTTC. Translating it yields CASSSGLDRGLDYGYTF. Filled out from reference TRBV19 and TRBJ1-2, the complete variable domain reads DGGITQSPKYLFRKEGQNVTLSCEQNLNHDAMYWYRQDPGQGLRLIYYSQIVNDFQKGDIAEGYSVSREKKESFPLTVTSAQKNPTAFYLCASSSGLDRGLDYGYTFGSGTRLTVV.